This T cell receptor beta chain was documented in a study of ipilimumab plus nivolumab after autologous stem cell transplantation. Across the study: The DLBCL cohort had primary refractory and relapsed disease, with 18-month progression-free survival of about 86% and 29%.

Only in-frame clones appear in the TCRdb table, and some are missing; sequencing was by immunoSEQ multiplex PCR. The sample contains roughly 86,000 clones, 65% to 85% of which appear only once. From germline, CDR1 is SGHAT and CDR2 FQNNGV. This CDR3 contains 15 residues. V was clipped by 4 bases and J by 15 bases; unmatched bases: 17. Patients received nivolumab 3 mg/kg at weeks 1, 4, 7, 10, then fortnightly to week 26. The chain links TRBV11-2 to TRBJ1-4, with 7 bases matching TRBD1. This receptor was identified in a male donor with diffuse large B-cell lymphoma. Material: PBMCs, obtained in a trial of ipilimumab plus nivolumab as post-transplant consolidation. The CDR3 DNA follows: TGTGCCAGCAGCTCCTACAGGGGTGTACAACCACCGTTGTTTTTT. Translating it yields CASSSYRGVQPPLFF.